The 16 T cell receptor beta chains below come from one sample, sequenced in a study of CD8+ T cells in alopecia areata listed by TCRdb under 2018. The meaning of the sample's treatment or condition label: oral pan-JAK inhibitor, 5-10 mg twice daily. Library preparation was by the immunoSEQ multiplex PCR assay. RNA was extracted from all samples and reverse transcribed into cDNA as template for TCR sequencing. Imported from immuneACCESS, the table was reduced by TCRdb to in-frame sequences with V and J called. These copies leave out some clones; in studies compared against another copy, an unresolved V gene accounts for under half, and the cause of the remainder is not known. This sample gives fewer than 250,000 clones in total; 35% to 40% of them show up just once. Jointly, the top ten make up 0.45% to 0.55% of the sample. Here the sequenced sample was CD4+ T cells sorted from blood, taken between weeks 30 and 35, from a patient treated with tofacitinib. These receptors were collected from a human donor with alopecia areata.

This chain connects TRBV30 to TRBJ2-2; no clear D. V lost 5 bases and J 8 bases, leaving 9 bases between the germline ends. Germline V gene lookup returns CDR1 GTSNPN and CDR2 SVGIG (reference sequence). The CDR3 contains 11 residues. CDR3 sequence: CAWSWTGELFF. CDR3 DNA sequence: TGTGCCTGGTCGTGGACGGGGGAGCTGTTTTTT.

V is TRBV6-5 and J is TRBJ1-4; 7 bases are a match to TRBD1. The CDR3 has 13 amino acids. V shed 9 bases, J shed 3 bases, and the junction held 4 bases outside the gene matches. CDR1 MNHEY and CDR2 SVGAGI come from the germline V gene. The CDR3 region is CASTGVANEKLFF. The CDR3 coding sequence is TGTGCCAGTACAGGGGTGGCTAATGAAAAACTGTTTTTT.

There are a few counts of this clone. The gene calls are TRBV4-1 and TRBJ2-3; D tentatively fits TRBD1 or TRBD2 (6 bases each). This CDR3 contains 17 residues. Trimming pared 0 bases from V and 1 base from J, leaving 14 bases between. The germline V gene has CDR1 MGHRA and CDR2 YSYEKL. CDR3 DNA sequence: TGCGCCAGCAGCCAAGATAGGGGGACTGGGGGCACAGATACGCAGTATTTT. This encodes CASSQDRGTGGTDTQYF.

The chain joins TRBV6-5 to TRBJ2-4; D remains ambiguous. The CDR3 has 12 residues. V gave up 7 bases and J gave up 6 bases, with 10 bases separating them. Germline V gene lookup returns CDR1 MNHEY and CDR2 SVGAGI. CDR3 sequence: CASMSKLNIQYF. The CDR3, as DNA: TGTGCCAGCATGTCCAAGCTAAACATTCAGTACTTC.

This clone was detected only a few times. The rearrangement joins TRBV7-8 to TRBJ1-3, with TRBD1 matching over 10 bases. Trimming removed 2 bases from V and 4 bases from J; junction bases left unmatched: 5. This CDR3 has 16 residues. Per germline, CDR1 SGHVS and CDR2 FQNEAQ. The CDR3 is CASSLRTGGGGNTIYF. The CDR3 nucleotides read TGTGCCAGCAGCTTAAGGACAGGGGGAGGGGGAAACACCATATATTTT.

In its sample, this clone was seen a few times. J is TRBJ2-6 and V is TRBV6-1; 7 nucleotides align to TRBD1. The germline CDR1 and CDR2 sequences are MNHNS and SASEGT. The CDR3 consists of 14 residues. V gave up 10 bases and J gave up 3 bases; unmatched junction bases: 6. Here the CDR3 reads CAIQGRIGANVLTF. The CDR3 nucleotides are TGTGCCATACAGGGGAGAATTGGGGCCAACGTCCTGACTTTC.

The chain couples TRBV5-1 to TRBJ1-2; perhaps TRBD1 as D (5 bases). Deletions cut 0 bases from V and 8 bases from J, with 11 bases between. This CDR3 is 13 amino acids long. CDR1 and CDR2 (germline): SGHRS, YFSETQ. CDR3 sequence reads: CASSLDGGRGYTF. The CDR3 DNA is TGCGCCAGCAGCTTGGACGGGGGTCGGGGCTACACCTTC.

This chain joins TRBV7-2 and TRBJ2-3; tentatively, D is TRBD2 (6 bases). CDR1 is SGHTA and CDR2 is FQGNSA in the germline V gene. CDR3 size: 14 residues. V lost 4 bases and J lost 5, with 13 bases in between. CDR3 DNA sequence: TGTGCCAGCAGCTCCTCTAGCGCCGGAGATACGCAGTATTTT. Its protein product is CASSSSSAGDTQYF.

The J gene is TRBJ2-1, the V gene TRBV6-4; 10 bases align to TRBD1. Germline V gene data show CDR1 as MRHNA and CDR2 as SNTAGT. V shed 6 bases and J 6 bases; nucleotides not matched to a gene: 11. The CDR3 is 16 residues long. The CDR3 sequence: CASRSPGQGRGNEQFF. The CDR3 coding sequence is TGTGCCAGCAGGTCCCCGGGACAGGGGAGAGGCAATGAGCAGTTCTTC.

The chain is built from TRBV4-2 and TRBJ2-1, with D maybe TRBD1 (6 bases). V was pared by 1 base and J by 9 bases, with 19 bases between. Per the germline V gene, CDR1 is LGHNA and CDR2 is YNFKEQ. The CDR3 totals 16 residues. Here the CDR3 reads CASSQGGGGGRGEQFF. The CDR3 bases are TGTGCCAGCAGCCAAGGTGGAGGTGGGGGCCGGGGTGAGCAGTTCTTC.

This clone was counted a few times. This CDR3 is CASSPDRGGTEAFF. The CDR3 nucleotides read TGCGCCAGCAGCCCCGACAGGGGGGGGACTGAAGCTTTCTTT. The chain carries TRBV5-1 and TRBJ1-1; TRBD1 aligns across 9 bases. V lost 4 bases, J lost 5 bases, and 6 bases stayed unmatched. CDR1 is SGHRS and CDR2 is YFSETQ in the germline V gene. This CDR3 spans 14 amino acids.

This rearrangement joins TRBV30 to TRBJ1-2; 7 bases line up with TRBD1. This CDR3 has 13 residues. Trimming at V came to 0 bases and at J to 7 bases, leaving 5 bases not matched to a gene. Germline V gene sequence: CDR1 GTSNPN, CDR2 SVGIG (reference sequence). The DNA for the CDR3 is TGTGCCTGGAGTGTAGGACAGGCGCGTGGCTACACCTTC. Its translation: CAWSVGQARGYTF.

This rearrangement joins TRBV19 to TRBJ1-2; D is unresolved. Per germline, CDR1 LNHDA and CDR2 SQIVND (reference sequence). This CDR3 contains 12 residues. V lost 3 bases and J lost 5, with 7 bases in between. DNA of the CDR3: TGTGCCAGTAGTATCGGGGATTATGGCTACACCTTC. Protein product: CASSIGDYGYTF.

In its sample, this clone was seen a few times. This sequence joins TRBV5-6 and TRBJ1-6, with a tentative D call TRBD1 (5 bases). The germline gives CDR1 SGHDT, CDR2 YYEEEE. The CDR3 is 16 residues long. V was pared by 3 bases and J by 10 bases, with 20 bases between. In nucleotides, the CDR3 is TGTGCCAGCAGCTCACCCGCCGGCCAGGGTGGATCACCCCTCCACTTT. It translates to CASSSPAGQGGSPLHF.

J is TRBJ2-1 and V is TRBV7-8; 11 nucleotides line up with TRBD2. The CDR3 is 14 amino acids. The germline gives CDR1 SGHVS, CDR2 FQNEAQ. Germline trimming cut 5 bases from V and 10 bases from J; bases unmatched to any gene: 7. The chain's CDR3 is CASSNRLAGREQFF. The CDR3 DNA reads TGTGCCAGCAGCAACCGACTAGCGGGACGGGAGCAGTTCTTC.

V and J are TRBV9 and TRBJ1-2; tentatively, D is TRBD1 (6 bases). V was clipped by 4 bases and J by 4 bases, with 17 bases between them. The V gene's germline CDR1 is SGDLS and CDR2 YYNGEE. The CDR3 totals 15 residues. CDR3 region: CASSQGQTNRYGYTF. CDR3 DNA sequence: TGTGCCAGCAGCCAAGGACAGACCAACCGCTATGGCTACACCTTC.